The rows below give T cell receptor beta chains drawn from one sample of a study of T cell responses to AZD1222 COVID-19 vaccine. Data came from immunoSEQ multiplex PCR; TCRdb stores just in-frame clones and leaves some out. The table records approximately 180,000 clones, approximately 95% of them present only once. Specimen: peripheral blood, collected 28 days after the second dose of the MenACWY control vaccine. The receptor set was obtained from an adult who received the MenACWY meningococcal vaccine as a control. Both conserved end residues are part of each CDR3. Each record gives: D gene, V gene, clone size, J gene, CDR3 DNA, CDR3 protein. A D gene is named only where the DNA matches it firmly. Size values are once, few and many counts, or a class for expanded clones, and some rows have none.

d_call: TRBD1
v_call: TRBV5-4
clone_size: -
j_call: TRBJ2-5
cdr3_nt: TGTGCCAGCAGCGGGGGACAGAAAGAGACCCAGTACTTC
cdr3_aa: CASSGGQKETQYF

d_call: -
v_call: TRBV30
clone_size: -
j_call: TRBJ1-2
cdr3_nt: TGTGCCTGGAGTGTACAGGTGGGAAACTATGGCTACACCTTC
cdr3_aa: CAWSVQVGNYGYTF

d_call: -
v_call: TRBV12-3/TRBV12-4
clone_size: once
j_call: TRBJ1-5
cdr3_nt: TGTGCCAGCAGTTTACAGGGCGATCAGCCCCAGCATTTT
cdr3_aa: CASSLQGDQPQHF

d_call: -
v_call: TRBV19
clone_size: -
j_call: TRBJ1-2
cdr3_nt: TGTGCCAGTAGTATTGGAGTAACCTATGGCTACACCTTC
cdr3_aa: CASSIGVTYGYTF

d_call: TRBD1
v_call: TRBV30
clone_size: -
j_call: TRBJ1-6
cdr3_nt: TGTGCCTGGGAGGACAGGGTCATCCTTATGGCCCTCCACTTT
cdr3_aa: CAWEDRVILMALHF

d_call: TRBD2
v_call: TRBV14
clone_size: -
j_call: TRBJ2-5
cdr3_nt: TGTGCCAGCAGCCCCCGTAGACTAGCGGGGGTAGAGACCCAGTACTTC
cdr3_aa: CASSPRRLAGVETQYF

d_call: -
v_call: TRBV19
clone_size: -
j_call: TRBJ1-2
cdr3_nt: TGTGCCAGTACACGGCGAGAAGGCTACACCTTC
cdr3_aa: CASTRREGYTF

d_call: -
v_call: TRBV4-1
clone_size: -
j_call: TRBJ1-2
cdr3_nt: TGCGCCAGCAGCCCCGCCCGACTGGGTGTGGGCTACACCTTC
cdr3_aa: CASSPARLGVGYTF

d_call: -
v_call: TRBV10-1
clone_size: -
j_call: TRBJ1-6
cdr3_nt: TGCGCCAGCAGTGAGCAGGGAAATTCACCCCTCCACTTT
cdr3_aa: CASSEQGNSPLHF

d_call: TRBD1
v_call: TRBV7-2
clone_size: -
j_call: TRBJ1-1
cdr3_nt: TGTGCCAGCAGAAGACAGGGAGGGAACACTGAAGCTTTCTTT
cdr3_aa: CASRRQGGNTEAFF

d_call: -
v_call: TRBV19
clone_size: -
j_call: TRBJ2-7
cdr3_nt: TGTGCCAGTAGTATTCGGGGCGCCAACTACGAGCAGTACTTC
cdr3_aa: CASSIRGANYEQYF